The next 25 T cell receptor beta chains were all read from a single sample in a study of blood T cell repertoires in COVID-19. The assay was immunoSEQ multiplex PCR, and TCRdb's table has in-frame clones only and misses some. The sample lists 450,000 or so clones, 70% to 90% occurring once. Sample: peripheral blood. These receptors all stem from a man younger than 35 with COVID-19, enrolled during active disease.

The chain employs TRBV29-1 and TRBJ2-5; D remains ambiguous. Trimming took 6 bases from V and 4 from J, leaving 12 bases between them. CDR1 and CDR2 from the germline V gene are SQVTM and ANQGSEA. This CDR3 region has 12 residues. The DNA for the CDR3 is TGCAGCGTATCGGTTAACCTAGAGACCCAGTACTTC. Its translation is CSVSVNLETQYF. Variable domain in full (rest from reference TRBV29-1 and TRBJ2-5): SAVISQKPSRDICQRGTSLTIQCQVDSQVTMMFWYRQQPGQSLTLIATANQGSEATYESGFVIDKFPISRPNLTFSTLTVSNMSPEDSSIYLCSVSVNLETQYFGPGTRLLVL.

The chain joins TRBV5-1 to TRBJ2-1; D is ambiguous. CDR1 is SGHRS, CDR2 YFSETQ, per germline. This CDR3 has 15 residues. Trimming removed 0 bases at V and 0 bases at J, with 7 bases between. Here the CDR3 reads CASSLDSSSYNEQFF. CDR3 coding DNA: TGCGCCAGCAGCTTGGATAGCAGCTCCTACAATGAGCAGTTCTTC.

The V call is TRBV2, the J call TRBJ2-7; 7 nucleotides line up with TRBD1. This CDR3 is built from 15 residues. V shed 4 bases, J shed 2 bases, and the junction held 8 bases outside the gene matches. Germline loops: CDR1 SNHLY, CDR2 FYNNEI. This chain's CDR3 is CASSGFRGQTYEQYF. CDR3 bases: TGTGCCAGCAGTGGGTTTCGGGGACAGACCTACGAGCAGTACTTC.

V is TRBV5-4 and J is TRBJ1-5; possible D gene TRBD1, 6 bases. V was clipped by 0 bases and J by 0 bases, with 19 bases between them. CDR3 size: 19 residues. Germline V gene data show CDR1 as SGHNT and CDR2 as YYREEE (reference sequence). The CDR3 spells CASSLDRLRGPYSNQPQHF. CDR3 nucleotide sequence: TGTGCCAGCAGCTTGGATCGGCTCAGGGGTCCCTATAGCAATCAGCCCCAGCATTTT.

The chain carries TRBV7-2 and TRBJ2-7; D is undetermined. This CDR3 contains 14 residues. V was clipped by 7 bases and J by 2 bases, with 15 bases between them. CDR1 is SGHTA and CDR2 is FQGNSA in the germline V gene. Here the CDR3 DNA reads TGTGCCAGCACCGAGAAGTCCCCTGCCTACGAGCAGTACTTC. Translation gives CASTEKSPAYEQYF.

V gene TRBV6-5 combines with J gene TRBJ2-4, with 7 bases matching TRBD1. There are 13 residues in the CDR3. V gave up 6 bases and J gave up 9 bases; unmatched junction bases: 8. Germline V CDR1 and CDR2: MNHEY, SVGAGI. The chain's CDR3 is CASRTGSSGIQYF. Here the CDR3 DNA reads TGTGCCAGCAGGACAGGGTCCTCGGGCATTCAGTACTTC.

This clone appeared a single time. The chain couples TRBV7-9 to TRBJ1-1, with TRBD1 matching 7 bases. With V trimmed by 5 bases and J by 5 bases, 8 bases remained unmatched. The CDR3 totals 14 residues. The germline CDR1 and CDR2 sequences are SEHNR and FQNEAQ (reference sequence). The CDR3 is CASSPVAGGTEAFF. DNA for the CDR3: TGTGCCAGCAGCCCGGTGGCAGGGGGGACTGAAGCTTTCTTT.

This clone was detected once. CDR3 amino acids: CTSSQLTSGRGGETQYF. DNA for the CDR3: TGCACCAGCAGCCAATTGACTAGCGGGAGAGGGGGGGAGACCCAGTACTTC. The chain couples TRBV1 to TRBJ2-5; TRBD2 is taken as the D call from the table, unchecked against the DNA. TRBV1 is shown as a pseudogene. CDR3 length: 17 residues.

This rearrangement joins TRBV4-1 to TRBJ2-1, with 10 bases aligning to TRBD2. The CDR3 totals 18 residues. V trimming: 0 bases; J trimming: 4 bases; junction bases outside the gene matches: 9. Per germline, CDR1 MGHRA and CDR2 YSYEKL. The CDR3 loop reads CASSQDITAGGYYNEQFF. The CDR3 nucleotides read TGCGCCAGCAGCCAAGATATCACAGCGGGAGGGTATTACAATGAGCAGTTCTTC.

This clone occurred once. The CDR3: CASSEAGVGSDTQYF. For the CDR3, the DNA is TGTGCCAGCAGTGAAGCAGGGGTTGGGTCAGATACGCAGTATTTT. J is TRBJ2-3 and V is TRBV6-1; tentatively, D is TRBD1 (5 bases). The CDR3 is 15 residues long. V gave up 0 bases and J gave up 4 bases, with 11 bases separating them. From germline, CDR1 is MNHNS and CDR2 SASEGT.

This chain's CDR3 is CASSLTREETQYF. Here the CDR3 DNA reads TGTGCCAGCAGCTTAACTAGGGAAGAGACCCAGTACTTC. The chain has TRBV7-2 and TRBJ2-5; TRBD2 might be the D (5 bases). This CDR3 has 13 amino acids. CDR1 is SGHTA and CDR2 is FQGNSA in the germline V gene. V lost 2 bases to trimming and J lost 3 bases, with 7 bases between them.

The chain joins TRBV12-2 to TRBJ2-3; no check of the table's D call, TRBD2, against the DNA was made. TRBV12-2 corresponds to a pseudogene. The CDR3 contains 17 residues. The CDR3 DNA reads TGTGCAAGTCGCTTAGCGGGGACTACCTCACCCACAGATACGCAGTATTTT. Translating gives CASRLAGTTSPTDTQYF.

The V and J genes are TRBV6-5 and TRBJ2-3; no firm D call. The CDR3 totals 15 residues. The ends were cut back, 8 bases at V and 0 bases at J, with 15 bases in the middle. The germline CDR1 and CDR2 sequences are MNHEY and SVGAGI. The CDR3 sequence is CASALSGGSTDTQYF. The DNA for the CDR3 is TGTGCCAGCGCCCTGAGTGGCGGAAGCACAGATACGCAGTATTTT.

The chain uses TRBV9 and TRBJ2-3; 14 bases are shared with TRBD2. The CDR3 loop spans 20 amino acids. V was pared by 3 bases and J by 3 bases, with 15 bases of the junction left unmatched. Germline assignment: CDR1 SGDLS and CDR2 YYNGEE. CDR3 region: CASSAKVPGLAGATTDTQYF. DNA of the CDR3: TGTGCCAGCAGCGCGAAAGTCCCGGGACTAGCGGGGGCTACAACAGATACGCAGTATTTT. Combining the CDR3 with reference TRBV9 and TRBJ2-3 gives the whole variable domain DSGVTQTPKHLITATGQRVTLRCSPRSGDLSVYWYQQSLDQGLQFLIQYYNGEERAKGNILERFSAQQFPDLHSELNLSSLELGDSALYFCASSAKVPGLAGATTDTQYFGPGTRLTVL.

This chain joins TRBV7-6 and TRBJ1-4; the match to TRBD1 covers 9 bases. The CDR3 is 15 amino acids. The V gene end was trimmed by 1 base and the J gene end by 5 bases; junction bases not matched to a gene: 2. Looked up from germline, CDR1 is SGHVS and CDR2 is FNYEAQ. The CDR3 DNA reads TGTGCCAGCAGCTTAGAGGGGACAGGGAATGAAAAACTGTTTTTT. Amino acids: CASSLEGTGNEKLFF. Using reference TRBV7-6 and TRBJ1-4 for the parts outside the CDR3, the full variable domain is GAGVSQSPRYKVTKRGQDVALRCDPISGHVSLYWYRQALGQGPEFLTYFNYEAQQDKSGLPNDRFSAERPEGSISTLTIQRTEQRDSAMYRCASSLEGTGNEKLFFGSGTQLSVL.

This sequence joins TRBV29-1 and TRBJ2-1; TRBD2 agrees at 9 bases. The V gene's germline CDR1 is SQVTM and CDR2 ANQGSEA. The ends lost 3 bases at V and 2 bases at J; junction bases unmatched: 5. The CDR3 is 15 residues long. CDR3 in amino acids: CSVESIAGAYNEQFF. The CDR3 coding sequence is TGCAGCGTTGAGTCCATAGCGGGAGCCTACAATGAGCAGTTCTTC.

V and J are TRBV10-2 and TRBJ2-1; 7 nucleotides line up with TRBD2. In germline, CDR1 is WSHSY, CDR2 SAAADI. There are 14 residues in the CDR3. After removal of 2 bases from V and 3 bases from J, the junction contained 1 base not matched to a gene. The CDR3 coding sequence is TGCGCCAGCAGTGAGGCTAGCGGCTACAATGAGCAGTTCTTC. Translating gives CASSEASGYNEQFF.

The gene calls are TRBV9 and TRBJ1-1; TRBD1 is a possible D gene (6 bases). The CDR3 extends over 14 amino acids. V was pared by 3 bases and J by 4 bases, with 13 bases between. Germline V gene data show CDR1 as SGDLS and CDR2 as YYNGEE. The DNA of the CDR3 is TGTGCCAGCAGCGGACAACAGGGCGGCACTGAAGCTTTCTTT. Protein product: CASSGQQGGTEAFF.

The chain couples TRBV10-2 to TRBJ2-1; 13 nucleotides align to TRBD2. Germline V lookup: CDR1 WSHSY, CDR2 SAAADI. The CDR3 has 15 residues. The ends lost 2 bases at V and 8 bases at J; junction bases unmatched: 3. As DNA, the CDR3 is TGCGCCAGCAGTGAGACTAGCGGGGGGGCGGATGAGCAGTTCTTC. Protein: CASSETSGGADEQFF.

This chain uses TRBV2 with TRBJ1-2, with D tentatively TRBD1 (5 bases). Germline CDR1 SNHLY, CDR2 FYNNEI. V was pared by 8 bases and J by 1 base, with 11 bases between. CDR3 length equals 13 residues. The chain's CDR3 is CASALDINYGYTF. The CDR3 DNA is TGTGCCAGCGCCCTGGACATTAACTATGGCTACACCTTC. Supplemented by reference TRBV2 and TRBJ1-2, the full variable domain reads EPEVTQTPSHQVTQMGQEVILRCVPISNHLYFYWYRQILGQKVEFLVSFYNNEISEKSEIFDDQFSVERPDGSNFTLKIRSTKLEDSAMYFCASALDINYGYTFGSGTRLTVV.

This chain connects TRBV6-2 or TRBV6-3 to TRBJ2-3; TRBD1 aligns across 9 bases. Trimming cost V 6 bases and J 3 bases; bases outside gene matches: 7. Germline V gene sequence: CDR1 MNHEY, CDR2 SVGEGT. This CDR3 is built from 15 residues. Here the CDR3 DNA reads TGTGCCAGCAGCCCACAGGGGGCGAGGACAGATACGCAGTATTTT. Translation: CASSPQGARTDTQYF.

The chain employs TRBV5-1 and TRBJ2-5; D gene unclear. The CDR3 extends over 13 amino acids. The germline CDR1 and CDR2 sequences are SGHRS and YFSETQ. V was pared by 0 bases and J by 3 bases, with 6 bases between. CDR3 DNA: TGCGCCAGCAGCTTGGCCAGCGAAGAGACCCAGTACTTC. This sequence encodes CASSLASEETQYF.

The rearrangement links TRBV7-2 to TRBJ2-5, with TRBD2 identical over 11 bases. This CDR3 is 16 amino acids long. Germline CDR1 SGHTA, CDR2 FQGNSA. V gave up 4 bases and J gave up 2 bases; unmatched junction bases: 6. CDR3 sequence: CASSSRLAGRQETQYF. DNA of the CDR3: TGTGCCAGCAGCTCCAGACTAGCGGGGCGACAAGAGACCCAGTACTTC.

This clone was counted only a few times. The chain carries TRBV10-3 and TRBJ2-3, with 11 nucleotides matching TRBD1. The CDR3 has 15 amino acids. V was clipped by 3 bases and J by 4 bases; unmatched bases: 3. In germline, CDR1 is ENHRY, CDR2 SYGVKD. The CDR3 nucleotides read TGTGCCATCAGTGAAGGGACAGGGGGATCAGATACGCAGTATTTT. This sequence encodes CAISEGTGGSDTQYF.

The chain joins TRBV11-2 to TRBJ2-3; perhaps TRBD2 as D (6 bases). The CDR3 totals 13 residues. The V end lost 0 bases, the J end lost 6 bases, and 7 bases lay between the germline ends. Germline-derived CDR1 and CDR2 are SGHAT and FQNNGV. CDR3 nucleotides: TGTGCCAGCAGCTTAGATCGGGGGGATACGCAGTATTTT. Encoded protein: CASSLDRGDTQYF.